Below are 11 T cell receptor beta chains sequenced from a single sample in a study of OX40 agonist ivuxolimab in advanced cancers. Libraries were prepared by immunoSEQ multiplex PCR; TCRdb keeps only in-frame clonotypes and omits some of them. The sample holds about 140,000 clones, approximately 94% seen once. This specimen was CD4+ or CD8+ T cells sorted from blood, taken in a trial of the OX40 agonist ivuxolimab. These receptors came from an adult with an advanced solid tumor such as melanoma, head and neck, liver or kidney cancer.

CDR3 nucleotide sequence: TGCAGCGTCCACAAGCAGGGGAGGAACACTGAAGCTTTCTTT. This gives the protein CSVHKQGRNTEAFF. The rearrangement joins TRBV29-1 to TRBJ1-1; tentatively, D is TRBD1 (6 bases). V lost 6 bases, J lost 1 base, and 15 bases lay in between. The V gene's germline CDR1 is SQVTM and CDR2 ANQGSEA. The CDR3 has 14 amino acids.

The table lists this clone with a count of one. V and J are TRBV2 and TRBJ2-2; D is possibly TRBD2 (6 bases). Trimming took 3 bases from V and 5 from J, leaving 16 bases between them. The CDR3 is 16 residues long. Germline V gene sequence: CDR1 SNHLY, CDR2 FYNNEI. The CDR3 here is CASSDPAGPQTGELFF. In nucleotides, the CDR3 is TGTGCCAGCAGTGACCCGGCGGGACCCCAAACCGGGGAGCTGTTTTTT. The entire variable domain, with the rest obtained from reference TRBV2 and TRBJ2-2, is as follows: EPEVTQTPSHQVTQMGQEVILRCVPISNHLYFYWYRQILGQKVEFLVSFYNNEISEKSEIFDDQFSVERPDGSNFTLKIRSTKLEDSAMYFCASSDPAGPQTGELFFGEGSRLTVL.

This chain connects TRBV27 to TRBJ1-1; perhaps TRBD1 as D (5 bases). The germline V gene encodes CDR1 MNHEY and CDR2 SMNVEV (reference sequence). Trimming left V 5 bases short and J 1 base short, with 14 bases between. CDR3 size: 15 residues. DNA of the CDR3: TGTGCCAGCAGTCTCCCCCACAGGCCGAACACTGAAGCTTTCTTT. Translated, it gives CASSLPHRPNTEAFF.

V usage is TRBV7-3 and J usage is TRBJ2-7; D remains ambiguous. V lost 2 bases, J lost 0 bases, and 11 bases lay in between. This CDR3 has 15 residues. Per the germline V gene, CDR1 is SGHTA and CDR2 is FQGTGA. The CDR3 DNA sequence: TGTGCCAGCAGCTTAGGATTGGCGGCCTCCTACGAGCAGTACTTC. This gives the protein CASSLGLAASYEQYF.

The chain joins TRBV5-1 to TRBJ2-7, with D uncertain. The germline V and J ends were trimmed by 4 bases and 3 bases, with 8 bases remaining between them. The CDR3 totals 12 residues. Germline loops: CDR1 SGHRS, CDR2 YFSETQ. The CDR3 loop is CASSKDLYEQYF. The CDR3 bases are TGCGCCAGCAGCAAGGACCTCTACGAGCAGTACTTC.

The chain employs TRBV7-2 and TRBJ2-1, with 9 bases fitting TRBD2. J gave up 8 bases and V 0 bases, and 8 bases lay outside the gene matches. The CDR3 extends over 16 amino acids. Germline CDR1 SGHTA, CDR2 FQGNSA. CDR3 DNA: TGTGCCAGCAGCTTAGCGCTTGGCGGGAGGGGCGATGAGCAGTTCTTC. Translation: CASSLALGGRGDEQFF.

The V and J genes are TRBV10-1 and TRBJ2-5; TRBD2 agrees at 9 bases. V lost 7 bases to trimming and J lost 0 bases; unmatched junction nucleotides: 12. CDR3 length: 17 amino acids. Germline V gene lookup returns CDR1 WNHNN and CDR2 SYGVQD (reference sequence). The CDR3 region has the DNA TGCGCCAGCACCTCACTGTGGGCGGGAGGGTACCAAGAGACCCAGTACTTC. Its protein is CASTSLWAGGYQETQYF.

CDR3 amino acids: CASSSGRLAGIRGTGELFF. DNA of the CDR3: TGTGCCAGCAGCTCGGGGAGACTAGCGGGCATCCGGGGCACCGGGGAGCTGTTTTTT. The chain is built from TRBV7-9 and TRBJ2-2, with 10 bases fitting TRBD2. Germline CDR1 SEHNR, CDR2 FQNEAQ (reference sequence). Trimming cost V 4 bases and J 4 bases; bases outside gene matches: 15. The CDR3 has 19 amino acids.

The chain carries TRBV5-3 and TRBJ2-1, with TRBD2 as a possible D gene (7 bases). TRBV5-3 is assigned to the ORF class and has an uncertain function. V shed 8 bases and J shed 10 bases, with 16 bases lying between them. The CDR3 sequence is 12 residues long. CDR3: CASSTGGDEQFF. The DNA for the CDR3 is TGTGCCAGCAGTACGGGGGGCGACGAGCAGTTCTTC.

The chain combines TRBV19 with TRBJ2-3, with 12 positions matching TRBD1. With 5 bases clipped from V and 4 bases from J, the junction kept 13 bases outside the gene matches. This CDR3 region has 18 residues. Looked up from germline, CDR1 is LNHDA and CDR2 is SQIVND (reference sequence). The CDR3 protein is CASSGDRDRGHIADTQYF. DNA of the CDR3: TGTGCCAGTAGTGGGGACAGGGACAGGGGGCATATAGCAGATACGCAGTATTTT.

The V call is TRBV11-2, the J call TRBJ1-4; no clear D gene. The germline V and J ends were trimmed by 3 bases and 5 bases, with 16 bases remaining between them. The CDR3 extends over 16 amino acids. Germline CDR1 reads SGHAT; CDR2 reads FQNNGV. CDR3 DNA: TGTGCCAGCAGCTTTCACACCGGGCAGCTGAATGAAAAACTGTTTTTT. Translation gives CASSFHTGQLNEKLFF.